This is a list of T cell receptor beta chains from one sample in a study of blood T cell repertoires in COVID-19. Assay used: immunoSEQ multiplex PCR; TCRdb lists only in-frame clones, some missing. Here the sample spans 100,000 to 150,000 clones, about 88% being singletons. Sequencing used peripheral blood. These receptors originate from a human donor in a cohort sampled during active COVID-19. Each CDR3 is given with its conserved first and last residue.

TRBJ2-5	TRBV6-2/TRBV6-3	CASSSLAGETQYF
TRBJ2-7	TRBV6-5	CASRAREAHYEQYF
TRBJ2-7	TRBV18	CASSPGGLGSYEQYF
TRBJ2-3	TRBV19	CASSMTVLATSTDTQYF
TRBJ2-5	TRBV30	CAWSSGGAETQYF
TRBJ2-1	TRBV4-2	CASSQASNEQFF
TRBJ1-5	TRBV24-1	CATIFGRGAGNQPQHF
TRBJ2-3	TRBV29-1	CSADPLLAASTDTQYF
TRBJ2-1	TRBV11-2	CASSSDERAQFF
TRBJ2-7	TRBV5-1	CASSQSGQGWYEQYF
TRBJ1-1	TRBV5-1	CASRAGIVNTEAFF
TRBJ1-5	TRBV27	CASSPSRGGGQPQHF
TRBJ2-3	TRBV4-1	CASSQEGPGVTDTQYF
TRBJ2-1	TRBV27	CASSLRLAGDREQFF
TRBJ1-5	TRBV28	CASRDPTGGNQPQHF
TRBJ2-2	TRBV2	CASSDHYPGVTGELFF
TRBJ2-1	TRBV5-1	CASSLAPPDGSSYNEQFF
TRBJ1-2	TRBV3-1/TRBV3-2	CASSQAQGTNYGYTF
TRBJ1-6	TRBV3-1/TRBV3-2	CASSPSAWGDNSPLHF
TRBJ2-1	TRBV19	CASKPGIAGGPFEQFF
TRBJ1-4	TRBV10-3	CAISDTRGSVEKLFF
TRBJ2-7	TRBV9	CASSVDRYGYEQYF
TRBJ2-1	TRBV6-6	CASRPTDGARVNEQFF
TRBJ1-1	TRBV6-5	CASSGTPNTEAFF
TRBJ2-7	TRBV19	CASSPGQGTYEQYF
TRBJ2-7	TRBV20-1	CSASTSGIEQYF
TRBJ1-2	TRBV6-5	CASSHGFGAPYGYTF
TRBJ1-4	TRBV6-5	CASRQLGKEKLFF
TRBJ2-5	TRBV28	CASSFLAGVAETQYF
TRBJ1-2	TRBV6-5	CASRQDYGYTF
TRBJ2-7	TRBV29-1	CSVAGGRGSYEQYF
TRBJ2-5	TRBV5-6	CASSLLGRGLGETQYF
TRBJ1-5	TRBV3-1/TRBV3-2	CASSQLGPGRGPGTSGSNQPQHF
TRBJ1-1	TRBV11-2	CASSLVGELVTEAFF
TRBJ1-4	TRBV5-4	CASSLGGQGDEKLFF
TRBJ2-1	TRBV7-7	CASSHSGTSIMNEQFF